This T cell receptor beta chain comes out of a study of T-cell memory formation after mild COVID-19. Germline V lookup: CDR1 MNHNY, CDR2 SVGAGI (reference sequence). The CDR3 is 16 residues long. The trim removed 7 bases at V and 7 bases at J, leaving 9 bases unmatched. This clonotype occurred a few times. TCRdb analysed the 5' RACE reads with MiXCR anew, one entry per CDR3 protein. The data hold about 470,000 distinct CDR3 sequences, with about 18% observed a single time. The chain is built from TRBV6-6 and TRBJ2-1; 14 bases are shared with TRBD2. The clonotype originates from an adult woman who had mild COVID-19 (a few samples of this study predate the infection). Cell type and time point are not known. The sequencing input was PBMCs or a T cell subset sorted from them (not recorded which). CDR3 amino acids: CASTYLRTSGRNEQFF. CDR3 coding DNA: TGTGCCAGCACCTACTTGAGGACTAGCGGGAGGAATGAGCAGTTCTTC.